The rows below give T cell receptor beta chains drawn from one sample of a study of blood T cell repertoires in COVID-19. This table comes from immunoSEQ multiplex PCR, and its TCRdb copy is limited to in-frame clones, with some not included. The sample yields some 200,000 clones, 80% to 90% seen once. The sample comprised peripheral blood. Receptor source: a woman in her sixties or seventies with COVID-19, enrolled during active disease. Each CDR3 is given with its conserved first and last residue. The D gene is left open where the match is weak. A row's size may be missing; if present it is once, few, many or a size class.

V	J	D	size	DNA	CDR3
TRBV5-1	TRBJ1-1	TRBD1	-	TGCGCCAGCAGCTCTCCGGGACAGCCCGAAGCTTTCTTT	CASSSPGQPEAFF
TRBV5-6	TRBJ1-2	TRBD1	few	TGTGCCAGCAACCGCCGGACAGGGGGGAGTTCATATGGCTACACCTTC	CASNRRTGGSSYGYTF
TRBV9	TRBJ2-5	TRBD2	-	TGTGCCAGCAGCGTAGAAGAGCGGGGGGGAGAAGAGACCCAGTACTTC	CASSVEERGGEETQYF
TRBV4-1	TRBJ2-1	TRBD2	-	TGCGCCAGCAGCCAACTTCCGGGGGGGCGGTATGAGCAGTTCTTC	CASSQLPGGRYEQFF
TRBV3-1/TRBV3-2	TRBJ1-3	TRBD1	-	TGTGCCAGCAGCCACGAGACAGGGAACACCATATATTTT	CASSHETGNTIYF
TRBV19	TRBJ2-2	-	once	TGTGCCAGTAACATCGGCAGCGCGAACACCGGGGAGCTGTTTTTT	CASNIGSANTGELFF
TRBV7-2	TRBJ1-1	-	-	TGTGCCAGCAACTTAGGTACGGTGGTCAACACTGAAGCTTTCTTT	CASNLGTVVNTEAFF
TRBV5-6	TRBJ1-1	TRBD1	once	TGTGCCAGCAGCTGGGACAGGGGGAACACTGAAGCTTTCTTT	CASSWDRGNTEAFF
TRBV14	TRBJ2-5	TRBD1	-	TGTGCCAGCAGCGATCAGAGACAGGGTTTGGAGACCCAGTACTTC	CASSDQRQGLETQYF
TRBV25-1	TRBJ1-3	-	-	TGTGCCAGCAGTGACCAGGTCGCTGGAAACACCATATATTTT	CASSDQVAGNTIYF
TRBV6-5	TRBJ2-3	TRBD2	-	TGTGCCAGCATCGGGACTAGCGGGGGCACAGATACGCAGTATTTT	CASIGTSGGTDTQYF
TRBV6-1	TRBJ1-6	TRBD1	few	TGTGCCAGCAGTGAAGCGTTAAAGGGGGCAGGTAATTCACCCCTCCACTTT	CASSEALKGAGNSPLHF
TRBV6-2/TRBV6-3	TRBJ2-1	TRBD2	-	TGTGCCAGCAGTCCCGGGACTAGCGATCACAATGAGCAGTTCTTC	CASSPGTSDHNEQFF
TRBV28	TRBJ1-2	-	-	TGTGCCAGCAGTTTCCGCTTTGAGGATGGCTACACCTTC	CASSFRFEDGYTF
TRBV3-1/TRBV3-2	TRBJ2-1	-	-	TGTGCCAGCAGCCAACGTCAGGGGATCTACAATGAGCAGTTCTTC	CASSQRQGIYNEQFF
TRBV7-2	TRBJ2-2	TRBD2	-	TGTGCCAGCAGGAGGAGCGGGATCACCGGGGAGCTGTTTTTT	CASRRSGITGELFF
TRBV6-5	TRBJ1-1	TRBD1	-	TGTGCCAGCAGTCCCCGGACAGGGTGGGTTGATGAAGCTTTCTTT	CASSPRTGWVDEAFF
TRBV5-4	TRBJ2-7	-	-	TGTGCCAGCAGCCTGGCCGGCGGAAAGGCCTACGAGCAGTACTTC	CASSLAGGKAYEQYF
TRBV19	TRBJ1-1	-	-	TGTGCCAGTAGTATAAGGGCAGGGTTCACTGAAGCTTTCTTT	CASSIRAGFTEAFF
TRBV4-2	TRBJ2-1	TRBD2	-	TGTGCCAGCAGCCAACCGGACGGGAGGGCCGGGAATGAGCAGTTCTTC	CASSQPDGRAGNEQFF
TRBV5-4	TRBJ2-2	-	-	TGTGCCAGCAGCTCGGGGGTGACAGGGCCGAACACCGGGGAGCTGTTTTTT	CASSSGVTGPNTGELFF